This T cell receptor (beta chain) was identified during a study of blood T cell repertoires in COVID-19. About the study: From the United States, Italy and Spain came samples of acute and convalescent COVID-19. T cells, B-cell-depleted T cells, or PBMCs provided the cDNA or gDNA that served as material.

Assay: immunoSEQ multiplex PCR; the TCRdb copy retains only in-frame clones and omits some. Of around 250,000 clones in the sample, over 80% were seen once. This TCR came from a human donor in a cohort exposed to, infected with or recovered from COVID-19 (not recorded which). The donor label of this sample is uncertain. Sequencing was carried out using PBMCs or T cells enriched from blood (not recorded which).

CDR3 sequence (DNA): TGTGCCAGCAGCCGCGGGTCTGCGGCTAATGAAAAACTGTTTTTT. Its protein is CASSRGSAANEKLFF. The chain uses TRBV11-2 and TRBJ1-4; D is ambiguous. Germline V CDR1 and CDR2: SGHAT, FQNNGV. Trimming pared 5 bases from V and 3 bases from J, leaving 13 bases between. The length of the CDR3 is 15 residues.